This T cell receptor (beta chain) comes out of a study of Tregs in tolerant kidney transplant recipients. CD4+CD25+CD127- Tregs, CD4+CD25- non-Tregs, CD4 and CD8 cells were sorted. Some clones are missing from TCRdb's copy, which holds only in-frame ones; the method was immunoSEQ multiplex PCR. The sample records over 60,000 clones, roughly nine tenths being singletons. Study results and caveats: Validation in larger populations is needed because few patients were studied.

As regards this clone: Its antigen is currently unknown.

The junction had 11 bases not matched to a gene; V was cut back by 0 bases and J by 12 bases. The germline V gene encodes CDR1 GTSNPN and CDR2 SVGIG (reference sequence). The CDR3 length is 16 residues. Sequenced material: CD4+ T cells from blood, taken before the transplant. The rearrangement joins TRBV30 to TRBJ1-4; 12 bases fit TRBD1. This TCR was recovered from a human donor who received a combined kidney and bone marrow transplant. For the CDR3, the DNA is TGTGCCTGGAGTGTCGGGCCCACGGGACAGGGGGCGGAACTGTTTTTT. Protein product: CAWSVGPTGQGAELFF.